Shown below are 25 T cell receptor beta chains from a single sample sequenced in a study of blood T cell repertoires in COVID-19. The data were produced by immunoSEQ multiplex PCR, yet TCRdb's version contains in-frame clones alone and is incomplete. The profile covers 400,000 to 550,000 clones, with approximately 90% appearing a single time and roughly 4% taken by the ten largest. Sequencing was performed on peripheral blood. The receptors come from a woman aged 25 to 39 with acute or convalescent COVID-19.

This chain links TRBV25-1 with TRBJ1-6, with 7 bases identical to TRBD1. With 2 bases clipped from V and 5 bases from J, the junction kept 9 bases outside the gene matches. The CDR3 is 17 residues long. Germline assignment: CDR1 MGHDK and CDR2 SYGVNS. The CDR3 nucleotides are TGTGCCAGCAGTGAAGGGTACAGGGGTCGGCATAATTCACCCCTCCACTTT. This gives the protein CASSEGYRGRHNSPLHF.

The chain recombines TRBV28 with TRBJ2-7; 8 bases are a match to TRBD1. The CDR3 totals 14 residues. Germline CDR1 and CDR2: MDHEN and SYDVKM. Unmatched junction bases numbered 13, after V lost 7 bases and J lost 8 bases. CDR3 nucleotide sequence: TGTGCCAGCACCACCCCAACAGGGGGGCGTCAGCAGTACTTC. Its protein is CASTTPTGGRQQYF.

The chain joins TRBV6-5 to TRBJ2-7; TRBD1 is a possible D gene (5 bases). The germline V and J ends were trimmed by 2 bases and 2 bases, with 10 bases remaining between them. The CDR3 extends over 14 amino acids. The germline V gene encodes CDR1 MNHEY and CDR2 SVGAGI. Here the CDR3 reads CASSYVDKAYEQYF. CDR3 nucleotide sequence: TGTGCCAGCAGTTACGTGGACAAAGCCTACGAGCAGTACTTC.

This chain joins TRBV4-1 and TRBJ2-6; D is ambiguous. The germline CDR1 and CDR2 sequences are MGHRA and YSYEKL. This CDR3 has 14 residues. Between the trimmed V and J ends, which lost 2 bases and 4 bases, there was a span of 6 bases. The CDR3 sequence: CASSQYLGANVLTF. In nucleotides, the CDR3 is TGCGCCAGCAGCCAATATTTGGGGGCCAACGTCCTGACTTTC.

The J gene is TRBJ2-5, the V gene TRBV30; D gene uncertain. The CDR3 extends over 11 amino acids. Trimming shortened V by 1 base and J by 6 bases, and 6 bases separated the two germline ends. From germline, CDR1 is GTSNPN and CDR2 SVGIG (reference sequence). The CDR3 region has the DNA TGTGCCTGGAGTGATAAAAAGACCCAGTACTTC. Protein product: CAWSDKKTQYF.

The V and J genes are TRBV7-7 and TRBJ2-5; no reliable D call. This CDR3 is 13 amino acids long. Germline CDR1 is SSHAT and CDR2 is FNYEAQ (reference sequence). Deletions cut 1 base from V and 9 bases from J, with 12 bases between. CDR3 residues: CASSLDGHLPQYF. The CDR3 bases are TGTGCCAGCAGCTTAGATGGGCATCTTCCCCAGTACTTC.

V is TRBV27 and J is TRBJ2-7; 9 bases fit TRBD1. The germline V gene encodes CDR1 MNHEY and CDR2 SMNVEV (reference sequence). V lost 7 bases to trimming and J lost 6 bases; unmatched junction nucleotides: 19. This CDR3 contains 17 residues. The CDR3 bases are TGTGCCAGCACCACCCGAGGGGGGGGGACAGGGTATGCCGAGCAGTACTTC. Its protein is CASTTRGGGTGYAEQYF.

This chain links TRBV12-5 with TRBJ1-2; 9 bases line up with TRBD1. Germline V CDR1 and CDR2: LGHNT, FRNRAP. V shed 7 bases and J 6 bases; nucleotides not matched to a gene: 12. The CDR3 is made up of 15 amino acids. The CDR3: CASALGWDRVDGYTF. CDR3 DNA sequence: TGTGCTAGTGCTCTGGGGTGGGACAGGGTGGATGGCTACACCTTC. The full variable domain, with the rest looked up from reference TRBV12-5 and TRBJ1-2, is DARVTQTPRHKVTEMGQEVTMRCQPILGHNTVFWYRQTMMQGLELLAYFRNRAPLDDSGMPKDRFSAEMPDATLATLKIQPSEPRDSAVYFCASALGWDRVDGYTFGSGTRLTVV.

The genes are TRBV6-5 and TRBJ2-2; 12 bases match TRBD1. J lost 6 bases, V lost 5 bases, and 1 base had no gene match. In germline, CDR1 is MNHEY, CDR2 SVGAGI. This CDR3 is built from 14 residues. The CDR3 bases are TGTGCCAGCAGTCGGGACAGGGGGCCCGGGGAGCTGTTTTTT. Protein: CASSRDRGPGELFF.

The CDR3 DNA reads TGCAGCGCCTTAATCCCTTCCTACGAGCAGTACTTC. Its protein is CSALIPSYEQYF. The chain recombines TRBV29-1 with TRBJ2-7, with unresolved D. Germline assignment: CDR1 SQVTM and CDR2 ANQGSEA. CDR3 length equals 12 residues. V lost 7 bases and J lost 1, with 11 bases in between.

This chain uses TRBV25-1 with TRBJ1-2; TRBD1 is a possible D gene (5 bases). Trimming took 3 bases from V and 3 from J, leaving 20 bases between them. The CDR3 is 17 amino acids. Germline V gene lookup returns CDR1 MGHDK and CDR2 SYGVNS. The CDR3 is CASSDSLPGPGDYGYTF. In nucleotides, the CDR3 is TGTGCCAGCAGTGATTCCCTCCCGGGGCCGGGGGACTATGGCTACACCTTC.

The CDR3 spells CASLAVETQYF. The CDR3 DNA reads TGTGCCAGCTTGGCGGTGGAGACCCAGTACTTC. The chain couples TRBV6-5 to TRBJ2-5, with D uncertain. Germline V CDR1 and CDR2: MNHEY, SVGAGI. The CDR3 totals 11 residues. The V end was cut by 8 bases, the J end by 5 bases, with 9 bases between.

The chain uses TRBV19 and TRBJ1-2; D is unclear. The CDR3 covers 11 residues. V dropped 3 bases and J dropped 10 bases, with 9 bases sitting between them. Germline V gene lookup returns CDR1 LNHDA and CDR2 SQIVND (reference sequence). The CDR3 DNA reads as TGTGCCAGTAGTATTGGACTTGACTACACCTTC. It translates to CASSIGLDYTF. The whole variable domain, filled in from reference TRBV19 and TRBJ1-2, reads DGGITQSPKYLFRKEGQNVTLSCEQNLNHDAMYWYRQDPGQGLRLIYYSQIVNDFQKGDIAEGYSVSREKKESFPLTVTSAQKNPTAFYLCASSIGLDYTFGSGTRLTVV.

The chain recombines TRBV10-3 with TRBJ2-1, with TRBD2 identical over 8 bases. The CDR3 extends over 14 amino acids. V lost 6 bases, J lost 6 bases, and 7 bases stayed unmatched. Germline V gene data show CDR1 as ENHRY and CDR2 as SYGVKD. The CDR3 nucleotides read TGTGCCATCAGCCCTAGCGGGCCCCCCAATGAGCAGTTCTTC. It yields the protein CAISPSGPPNEQFF.

The rearrangement joins TRBV30 to TRBJ2-3; possibly TRBD2 for D (5 bases). Trimming cost V 0 bases and J 4 bases, with 14 bases left between them. The germline gives CDR1 GTSNPN, CDR2 SVGIG (reference sequence). This CDR3 comprises 15 residues. The CDR3 DNA reads as TGTGCCTGGAGTGTGTTGTCTAGCATTTCAGATACGCAGTATTTT. Translation gives CAWSVLSSISDTQYF. The full variable domain, with the rest looked up from reference TRBV30 and TRBJ2-3, is SQTIHQWPATLVQPVGSPLSLECTVEGTSNPNLYWYRQAAGRGLQLLFYSVGIGQISSEVPQNLSASRPQDRQFILSSKKLLLSDSGFYLCAWSVLSSISDTQYFGPGTRLTVL.

The J gene is TRBJ2-7, the V gene TRBV27; no firm D call. The germline CDR1 and CDR2 sequences are MNHEY and SMNVEV (reference sequence). Trimming stripped 5 bases from V and 2 bases from J, with 16 bases between. This CDR3 is built from 15 residues. The CDR3 spells CASSPISSVTYEQYF. In DNA, the CDR3 is TGTGCCAGCAGTCCCATCAGCAGCGTCACCTACGAGCAGTACTTC.

The rearrangement joins TRBV7-3 to TRBJ2-5, with 15 bases fitting TRBD2. This CDR3 is 18 amino acids long. With 5 bases clipped from V and 4 bases from J, the junction kept 11 bases outside the gene matches. Germline CDR1 SGHTA, CDR2 FQGTGA. CDR3 bases: TGTGCCAGCAGCCGCGGGACTAGCGGGGGGAATTCACGAGAGACCCAGTACTTC. This encodes CASSRGTSGGNSRETQYF.

The V gene is TRBV30, the J gene TRBJ2-5, with a tentative D call TRBD2 (5 bases). With 2 bases removed from V and 1 base from J, the gap between germline ends came to 11 bases. The V gene's germline CDR1 is GTSNPN and CDR2 SVGIG (reference sequence). The CDR3 is 14 residues long. Here the CDR3 reads CAWSSRRSQETQYF. The CDR3 coding sequence is TGTGCCTGGAGTTCCCGGAGGTCCCAAGAGACCCAGTACTTC.

This clone was detected only a few times. V gene TRBV3-1 (or the pseudogene TRBV3-2) combines with J gene TRBJ2-1, with TRBD1 matching 7 bases. The germline gives CDR1 LGHDT, CDR2 YNNKEL (reference sequence). The CDR3 covers 16 residues. Losses at the gene ends were 0 bases for V and 2 bases for J; bases not matched to a gene: 4. In DNA form, the CDR3 reads TGTGCCAGCAGCCAAGAAAGGACAGGTACCTACAATGAGCAGTTCTTC. Protein sequence: CASSQERTGTYNEQFF.

This clone was detected once. The gene calls are TRBV5-6 and TRBJ1-4, with 8 nucleotides matching TRBD1. The V gene end was trimmed by 0 bases and the J gene end by 8 bases; junction bases not matched to a gene: 6. The CDR3 is made up of 15 amino acids. The germline V gene encodes CDR1 SGHDT and CDR2 YYEEEE. The CDR3 region has the DNA TGTGCCAGCAGCTTGGGGGCAGGGGGCGCAGAAAAACTGTTTTTT. It translates to CASSLGAGGAEKLFF.

This chain links TRBV2 with TRBJ2-1, with D maybe TRBD2 (6 bases). The germline V gene encodes CDR1 SNHLY and CDR2 FYNNEI. The CDR3 length is 14 residues. V was cut by 10 bases and J by 0 bases, with 13 bases left in between. Here the CDR3 reads CAIRGGSSYNEQFF. The CDR3 region has the DNA TGTGCCATTCGCGGAGGGAGCTCCTACAATGAGCAGTTCTTC.

This chain connects TRBV5-5 to TRBJ2-5, with 10 bases matching TRBD2. The ends lost 4 bases at V and 4 bases at J; junction bases unmatched: 4. Germline values: CDR1 SGHKS, CDR2 YYEKEE (reference sequence). This CDR3 is 14 amino acids long. CDR3: CASSTGTSAETQYF. In nucleotides, the CDR3 is TGTGCCAGCAGCACCGGGACTAGCGCAGAGACCCAGTACTTC.

The chain couples TRBV4-1 to TRBJ1-3, with D possibly being TRBD1 (6 bases). Trimming removed 1 base at V and 8 bases at J, with 15 bases between. The CDR3 runs to 15 residues. Looked up from germline, CDR1 is MGHRA and CDR2 is YSYEKL. This chain's CDR3 is CASSQVEGQRYTIYF. In DNA, the CDR3 is TGCGCCAGCAGCCAAGTAGAAGGACAGCGATACACCATATATTTT.

This clone was recorded only once. This chain joins TRBV6-5 and TRBJ1-5, with D possibly matching TRBD1 (6 bases). The V end lost 6 bases, the J end lost 5 bases, and 11 bases lay between the germline ends. Germline CDR1 reads MNHEY; CDR2 reads SVGAGI. The CDR3 spans 13 residues. CDR3 loop: CASRRQEDQPQHF. The CDR3 DNA follows: TGTGCCAGCAGACGACAGGAAGATCAGCCCCAGCATTTT.

The rearrangement links TRBV6-5 to TRBJ1-1; D might be TRBD1 (6 bases). The germline gives CDR1 MNHEY, CDR2 SVGAGI. The length of the CDR3 is 12 residues. Trimming cost V 5 bases and J 11 bases, with 15 bases left between them. The CDR3 DNA reads as TGTGCCAGCAGTCCCCGGGACACGGCGGCTTTCTTT. Its protein is CASSPRDTAAFF.